A single T cell receptor beta chain is shown here with its context. The method was immunoSEQ multiplex PCR; TCRdb's version includes in-frame clones alone and lacks a portion of them. The sample lists about 22,000 clones, approximately 84% occurring once. Three pembrolizumab responders had their TCRs sequenced. This CDR3 spans 15 amino acids. J lost 0 bases, V lost 6 bases, and 4 bases had no gene match. Germline values: CDR1 MNHEY, CDR2 SVGAGI. The data belong to a study of PD-1 blockade in mismatch repair-deficient tumors. Across the whole study: Patients had approximately 11 mismatch repair-deficient cancer types, all previously treated and progressing.

Sequenced here: peripheral blood, sampled 2 weeks after starting pembrolizumab. V and J are TRBV6-5 and TRBJ1-1, with TRBD1 matching 10 bases. This clonotype was obtained from an adult with mismatch repair-deficient cancer. Here the CDR3 DNA reads TGTGCCAGCAGGGGACAGGGGTTCCTGAACACTGAAGCTTTCTTT. It encodes CASRGQGFLNTEAFF.